One T cell receptor (beta chain) is described in this entry. The data belong to a study of blood T cell repertoires in COVID-19. Across the whole study: The analysed material was cDNA or gDNA that came from T cells, B-cell-depleted T cells, or PBMCs.

The germline gives CDR1 MGHRA, CDR2 YSYEKL. Trimming took off 4 bases at V and 4 bases at J, with 18 bases between the two ends. The CDR3 totals 16 residues. Using immunoSEQ multiplex PCR, the repertoire was profiled, and TCRdb retains in-frame clones only, with some absent. The table has fewer than 200,000 clones, 70% to 90% seen once. Sample: peripheral blood. The rearrangement links TRBV4-1 to TRBJ2-3; weak D call: TRBD2 (6 bases). The clonotype comes from a man aged 65 to 79 with active or convalescent COVID-19. In DNA, the CDR3 is TGCGCCAGCAGCCGGCTCGTCGGCGGGAATGCAGATACGCAGTATTTT. This encodes CASSRLVGGNADTQYF.